The following is a T cell receptor beta chain sequence with its context. Its specificity is not known. TCRdb re-analysed the RT-PCR reads in MiXCR, keeping a single row per CDR3 protein. The sample lists roughly 790,000 distinct CDR3 sequences, 21% occurring once. This entry comes from a study of response to subunit inactivated influenza vaccine. Whole-study findings and limits: Only a handful of new T cells, the authors suggested, are recruited with each seasonal influenza vaccination.

Trimming removed 1 base at V and 3 bases at J, with 7 bases between. Germline-derived CDR1 and CDR2 are SEHNR and FQNEAQ (reference sequence). The CDR3 totals 14 residues. This sequence originates from a man aged 50 to 59 who received an inactivated influenza vaccine. This sample comprised PBMCs from blood, obtained more than 4 days after vaccination. The chain carries TRBV7-9 and TRBJ1-5; D unclear. Here the CDR3 reads CASSLGSFNQPQHF. DNA of the CDR3: TGTGCCAGCAGCTTAGGTTCGTTCAATCAGCCCCAGCATTTT.